The clone carrying this T cell receptor beta chain was detected many times. Antigen specificity is unknown. Sample time point: sample taken at primary tumor resection. The data originate from a study of spatial heterogeneity in lung cancer. Findings and caveats of the study: Counts of expanded alpha and beta TCRs within tumors tracked the tumor nonsynonymous mutation count.

The germline V gene has CDR1 MNHEY and CDR2 SVGAGI. This CDR3 spans 14 amino acids. The V gene lost 2 bases and the J gene lost 1 base, with 9 bases spanning the gap. A single record per CDR3 protein comes from TCRdb applying MiXCR to the 5' RACE reads. The data contain around 18,000 distinct CDR3 sequences, around 7% of them singletons. This material consisted of lung tumor tissue, taken at surgery. The rearrangement uses TRBV6-5 and TRBJ2-7, with a tentative D call TRBD1 (5 bases). This clonotype was obtained from a female donor with early-stage non-small cell lung cancer. The CDR3 nucleotides read TGTGCCAGCAGTTACAGACAGATTTCCTACGAGCAGTACTTC. This encodes CASSYRQISYEQYF.